The clone carrying this TCR beta chain was seen ten or more times. No antigen is known for it. The record originates from a study of Graves' ophthalmopathy and Graves' hyperthyroidism. Turning to the study itself: Untreated patients at initial diagnosis provided peripheral blood.

Points from the study as a whole: Blood contained most expanded thyroid clonotypes exceeding 0.001 frequency.

Every ophthalmopathy donor presented moderate-to-severe activity, CAS ≥3, NOSPECS ≥4 and duration under 3 months. The study excluded patients with other autoimmune diseases, uncontrolled infections, pregnancy or lactation. The authors amplified TCR beta CDR3 regions from RNA transcripts. First-round RT-PCR employed HTBI primers, with a second-round multiplex PCR after it. Each CDR3 protein gets one entry after TCRdb re-called the multiplex PCR reads with MiXCR. The sample shows 300,000 to 350,000 distinct CDR3 sequences, around a sixth of them seen only once. Germline V gene sequence: CDR1 DFQATT, CDR2 SNEGSKA (reference sequence). V was pared by 5 bases and J by 6 bases, with 6 bases of the junction left unmatched. The CDR3 length is 13 residues.

The material sequenced was peripheral blood. This chain uses TRBV20-1 with TRBJ2-2; TRBD1 aligns across 7 bases. This sequence was found in an adult man with Graves' ophthalmopathy. In DNA form, the CDR3 reads TGCAGTGCTCAACAGGGGCGCTCCGGGGAGCTGTTTTTT. It translates to CSAQQGRSGELFF.